The 32 T cell receptor beta chains given below trace back to one sample, sequenced in a study of blood T cell repertoires in COVID-19. Profiled with immunoSEQ multiplex PCR; TCRdb holds only in-frame clones, not every one. The sample yields some 64,000 clones, about four fifths seen once. Source material: peripheral blood. These TCRs come from a man aged 60 to 75 with COVID-19, enrolled during active disease.

This clone was counted between two and nine times. This chain links TRBV5-5 with TRBJ1-1; TRBD1 agrees at 7 bases. CDR1 SGHKS and CDR2 YYEKEE come from the germline V gene (reference sequence). The CDR3 sequence is 15 residues long. The J segment lost 4 bases and the V segment lost 4 bases, leaving 10 bases of the junction unmatched. CDR3 residues: CASSETRQGGTEAFF. Here the CDR3 DNA reads TGTGCCAGCAGCGAAACTCGACAGGGCGGCACTGAAGCTTTCTTT.

V and J are TRBV5-1 and TRBJ1-1, with a possible D match to TRBD1 (5 bases). CDR3 size: 14 residues. V lost 1 base, J lost 5 bases, and 12 bases lay in between. Germline CDR1 and CDR2: SGHRS and YFSETQ. The DNA for the CDR3 is TGCGCCAGCAGCTTGTCCGGGAGGGGAACTGAAGCTTTCTTT. As protein: CASSLSGRGTEAFF.

The chain has TRBV3-1 (or the pseudogene TRBV3-2) and TRBJ2-3; the D is unclear. The CDR3 loop spans 18 amino acids. Germline loops: CDR1 LGHDT, CDR2 YNNKEL (reference sequence). V was clipped by 0 bases and J by 1 base, with 17 bases between them. In nucleotides, the CDR3 is TGTGCCAGCAGCCAAGATAGGCGGAACGTCCCAGGCACAGATACGCAGTATTTT. It specifies CASSQDRRNVPGTDTQYF.

CDR3 loop: CASSRAAPGTSGDNEQFF. The CDR3 bases are TGTGCCAGCTCACGGGCGGCCCCCGGGACTAGCGGGGACAATGAGCAGTTCTTC. The chain joins TRBV18 to TRBJ2-1, with TRBD2 identical over 13 bases. Unmatched junction bases numbered 11, after V lost 4 bases and J lost 5 bases. This CDR3 is 18 amino acids long. In germline, CDR1 is KGHSH, CDR2 LQKENI.

The CDR3 DNA reads as TGTGCCAGCAGTGAGAGTAGCGGGAGCACAGATACGCAGTATTTT. It encodes CASSESSGSTDTQYF. The chain links TRBV6-1 to TRBJ2-3; 7 nucleotides align to TRBD2. The CDR3 consists of 15 residues. Germline V gives CDR1 MNHNS, CDR2 SASEGT. V was pared by 3 bases and J by 0 bases, with 3 bases of the junction left unmatched.

V is TRBV4-2 and J is TRBJ2-7, with 10 bases fitting TRBD2. This CDR3 region has 16 residues. CDR1 is LGHNA and CDR2 is YNFKEQ in the germline V gene. V trimming: 1 base; J trimming: 2 bases; junction bases outside the gene matches: 5. The CDR3 loop is CASSQASGGAPYEQYF. CDR3 nucleotides: TGTGCCAGCAGCCAAGCTAGCGGGGGTGCCCCCTACGAGCAGTACTTC.

The rearrangement joins TRBV5-4 to TRBJ1-1, with D perhaps matching TRBD1 (5 bases). The V end lost 4 bases, the J end lost 10 bases, and 17 bases lay between the germline ends. Germline-derived CDR1 and CDR2 are SGHNT and YYREEE (reference sequence). This CDR3 contains 13 residues. In DNA, the CDR3 is TGTGCCAGCAGCCCTATGACAGTGGGCGCAGCTTTCTTT. This encodes CASSPMTVGAAFF. The variable domain in full, with the rest retrieved from reference TRBV5-4 and TRBJ1-1, is ETGVTQSPTHLIKTRGQQVTLRCSSQSGHNTVSWYQQALGQGPQFIFQYYREEENGRGNFPPRFSGLQFPNYSSELNVNALELDDSALYLCASSPMTVGAAFFGQGTRLTVV.

V and J are TRBV6-1 and TRBJ2-3; 12 bases agree with TRBD1. This CDR3 spans 20 amino acids. Unmatched junction bases numbered 15, after V lost 1 base and J lost 4 bases. Germline assignment: CDR1 MNHNS and CDR2 SASEGT. CDR3 nucleotide sequence: TGTGCCAGCAGTGAAGTTGTCATTAGCCGGGACAGGGGGCCCCCAGATACGCAGTATTTT. Protein: CASSEVVISRDRGPPDTQYF.

The V and J genes are TRBV28 and TRBJ1-5; 10 bases fit TRBD1. V lost 5 bases and J lost 6; bases outside the gene matches: 4. Germline assignment: CDR1 MDHEN and CDR2 SYDVKM. The CDR3 sequence is 14 residues long. The CDR3: CASSGTGEGQPQHF. In nucleotides, the CDR3 is TGTGCCAGCAGTGGGACAGGGGAAGGTCAGCCCCAGCATTTT.

The chain couples TRBV5-6 to TRBJ1-6; 8 positions match TRBD1. V gave up 4 bases and J gave up 7 bases; unmatched junction bases: 4. This CDR3 has 14 residues. From germline, CDR1 is SGHDT and CDR2 YYEEEE. The CDR3 nucleotides are TGTGCCAGCAGCGCCGGGACAGGCAATTCACCCCTCCACTTT. Translated: CASSAGTGNSPLHF.

Details on this clone: Other DNA sequences within the sample encode an identical CDR3. This chain uses TRBV3-1 (or the pseudogene TRBV3-2) with TRBJ2-1; D remains unclear. Germline V gene sequence: CDR1 LGHDT, CDR2 YNNKEL (reference sequence). Trimming removed 4 bases from V and 0 bases from J, with 4 bases in between. This CDR3 contains 13 residues. The CDR3 DNA is TGTGCCAGCAGCCCCAGCTCCTACAATGAGCAGTTCTTC. This encodes CASSPSSYNEQFF.

This clone was detected only once. This rearrangement joins TRBV6-5 to TRBJ2-7; 7 bases are shared with TRBD2. The CDR3 has 15 amino acids. With V trimmed by 6 bases and J by 7 bases, 15 bases remained unmatched. Germline CDR1 and CDR2: MNHEY and SVGAGI. CDR3 sequence reads: CASRQGGGGTGEQYF. The DNA for the CDR3 is TGTGCCAGCAGGCAAGGCGGGGGAGGGACGGGGGAGCAGTACTTC.

A few counts support this clone. This sequence joins TRBV6-5 and TRBJ1-2; maybe TRBD1 (6 bases). Germline V gene lookup returns CDR1 MNHEY and CDR2 SVGAGI. This CDR3 region has 13 residues. V was clipped by 7 bases and J by 3 bases, with 12 bases between them. CDR3 region: CASKQGYYYGYTF. In DNA, the CDR3 is TGTGCCAGCAAACAGGGCTACTACTATGGCTACACCTTC.

This chain uses TRBV11-2 with TRBJ1-1; 9 bases fit TRBD1. Losses at the gene ends were 5 bases for V and 6 bases for J; bases not matched to a gene: 7. The CDR3 extends over 14 amino acids. The V gene's germline CDR1 is SGHAT and CDR2 FQNNGV. The CDR3 region has the DNA TGTGCCAGCAGCCCCAGACAGGGGGACGCTGAAGCTTTCTTT. This encodes CASSPRQGDAEAFF.

The chain has TRBV29-1 and TRBJ2-3; tentative D call: TRBD2 (6 bases). Germline V gene data show CDR1 as SQVTM and CDR2 as ANQGSEA. The CDR3 consists of 12 residues. The ends were cut back, 5 bases at V and 4 bases at J, with 10 bases in the middle. As DNA, the CDR3 is TGCAGCGTTCGACTAGTAGCAGATACGCAGTATTTT. Amino acid sequence: CSVRLVADTQYF.

The V call is TRBV7-6, the J call TRBJ1-1, with D maybe TRBD1 (5 bases). The CDR3 loop spans 13 amino acids. Germline loops: CDR1 SGHVS, CDR2 FNYEAQ. Trimming shortened V by 5 bases and J by 5 bases, and 12 bases separated the two germline ends. CDR3 amino acids: CASSPPAGTEAFF. CDR3 coding DNA: TGTGCCAGCAGCCCTCCCGCAGGGACTGAAGCTTTCTTT.

The rearrangement uses TRBV9 and TRBJ2-1; 9 positions agree with TRBD2. CDR1 is SGDLS and CDR2 is YYNGEE in the germline V gene. This CDR3 is 16 amino acids long. V gave up 3 bases and J gave up 3 bases; unmatched junction bases: 7. In DNA, the CDR3 is TGTGCCAGCAGCGAGATGCTTAGCGGGGGCTACAATGAGCAGTTCTTC. It is translated as CASSEMLSGGYNEQFF.

V gene TRBV24-1 combines with J gene TRBJ2-1; possibly TRBD2 for D (6 bases). The V gene lost 8 bases and the J gene lost 0 bases, with 25 bases spanning the gap. The CDR3 totals 19 residues. From germline, CDR1 is KGHDR and CDR2 SFDVKD. CDR3 sequence reads: CATMRGERARGGSYNEQFF. For the CDR3, the DNA is TGTGCCACCATGCGGGGCGAACGAGCAAGGGGCGGCTCCTACAATGAGCAGTTCTTC.

The V gene is TRBV6-5, the J gene TRBJ1-1; tentatively, D is TRBD1 (5 bases). Germline CDR1 reads MNHEY; CDR2 reads SVGAGI. Trimming cost V 2 bases and J 1 base, with 8 bases left between them. The CDR3 has 14 amino acids. The CDR3 is CASSYGQGNTEAFF. CDR3 in DNA: TGTGCCAGCAGTTACGGGCAGGGGAACACTGAAGCTTTCTTT.

This clone was seen a few times. The chain joins TRBV6-5 to TRBJ2-7; tentative D call: TRBD2 (6 bases). CDR3 length equals 14 residues. V was cut by 6 bases and J by 5 bases, with 17 bases left in between. Per the germline V gene, CDR1 is MNHEY and CDR2 is SVGAGI. For the CDR3, the DNA is TGTGCCAGCAGCCCCTGGGGGGATACCAACGAGCAGTACTTC. This encodes CASSPWGDTNEQYF.

This clone was counted between two and nine times. The chain couples TRBV5-6 to TRBJ1-2, with D maybe TRBD1 (5 bases). The CDR3 is made up of 13 amino acids. Trimming shortened V by 3 bases and J by 5 bases, and 11 bases separated the two germline ends. CDR1 is SGHDT and CDR2 is YYEEEE in the germline V gene. For the CDR3, the DNA is TGTGCCAGCAGCTCCCCGGGGGGGTATGGCTACACCTTC. Residues: CASSSPGGYGYTF.

This chain joins TRBV27 and TRBJ1-6; D gene ambiguous. V gave up 4 bases and J gave up 0 bases, with 13 bases separating them. CDR3 size: 17 residues. Looked up from germline, CDR1 is MNHEY and CDR2 is SMNVEV (reference sequence). The CDR3 coding sequence is TGTGCCAGCAGTTCCCGACAACTGAGCTCCTATAATTCACCCCTCCACTTT. This encodes CASSSRQLSSYNSPLHF.

The chain combines TRBV11-3 with TRBJ2-1; 14 nucleotides match TRBD2. The ends lost 4 bases at V and 4 bases at J; junction bases unmatched: 3. CDR1 is SGHNT, CDR2 YENEEA, per germline. The CDR3 has 16 amino acids. The CDR3 region is CASSYGLAGGYNEQFF. In DNA form, the CDR3 reads TGTGCCAGCAGCTACGGACTAGCGGGAGGTTACAATGAGCAGTTCTTC.

The chain joins TRBV11-2 to TRBJ2-7; TRBD2 matches 10 bases. The CDR3 extends over 17 amino acids. Germline trimming cut 1 base from V and 1 base from J; bases unmatched to any gene: 7. Germline V CDR1 and CDR2: SGHAT, FQNNGV. For the CDR3, the DNA is TGTGCCAGCAGCTTAGTCCGCCCAGCGGGAGGGTCCTACGAGCAGTACTTC. It codes for CASSLVRPAGGSYEQYF.

The chain couples TRBV9 to TRBJ1-1, with D tentatively TRBD1 (5 bases). From germline, CDR1 is SGDLS and CDR2 YYNGEE. V lost 0 bases, J lost 2 bases, and 14 bases lay in between. The CDR3 is 16 residues long. CDR3 sequence (DNA): TGTGCCAGCAGCGTAGGGGTGACAGACGATAACACTGAAGCTTTCTTT. Translation: CASSVGVTDDNTEAFF.

The chain recombines TRBV4-2 with TRBJ1-5; 10 nucleotides align to TRBD1. CDR1 and CDR2 from the germline V gene are LGHNA and YNFKEQ. V lost 0 bases to trimming and J lost 7 bases; unmatched junction nucleotides: 3. CDR3 size: 15 residues. CDR3 sequence reads: CASSQEATGGQPQHF. The CDR3 DNA follows: TGTGCCAGCAGCCAAGAGGCGACAGGGGGCCAGCCCCAGCATTTT.

The chain recombines TRBV6-4 with TRBJ1-1; 9 bases align to TRBD1. V was clipped by 6 bases and J by 4 bases; unmatched bases: 6. Per the germline V gene, CDR1 is MRHNA and CDR2 is SNTAGT. This CDR3 is 14 amino acids long. The CDR3 here is CASRTGGEGTEAFF. CDR3 sequence (DNA): TGTGCCAGCAGAACAGGGGGCGAAGGCACTGAAGCTTTCTTT.

The rearrangement uses TRBV18 and TRBJ1-5; 9 nucleotides agree with TRBD1. Germline CDR1 is KGHSH and CDR2 is LQKENI. Trimming took 3 bases from V and 0 from J; bases not matched to a gene: 9. The CDR3 has 18 amino acids. CDR3 residues: CASSPPGTGIDSNQPQHF. The CDR3 region has the DNA TGTGCCAGCTCACCTCCGGGGACAGGGATTGATAGCAATCAGCCCCAGCATTTT. The full variable domain, rest sourced from reference TRBV18 and TRBJ1-5, is NAGVMQNPRHLVRRRGQEARLRCSPMKGHSHVYWYRQLPEEGLKFMVYLQKENIIDESGMPKERFSAEFPKEGPSILRIQQVVRGDSAAYFCASSPPGTGIDSNQPQHFGDGTRLSIL.

DNA of the CDR3: TGTGCCAGCAGCACCTCTTCAGGGGGCGAGGGGGAGGAGCAGTTCTTC. Amino acids: CASSTSSGGEGEEQFF. V gene TRBV7-3 combines with J gene TRBJ2-1; the match to TRBD1 covers 8 bases. The CDR3 is 16 amino acids. Germline values: CDR1 SGHTA, CDR2 FQGTGA. V shed 5 bases, J shed 10 bases, and the junction held 16 bases outside the gene matches. Using reference TRBV7-3 and TRBJ2-1 for the parts outside the CDR3, the full variable domain is GAGVSQTPSNKVTEKGKYVELRCDPISGHTALYWYRQSLGQGPEFLIYFQGTGAADDSGLPNDRFFAVRPEGSVSTLKIQRTERGDSAVYLCASSTSSGGEGEEQFFGPGTRLTVL.

This clone was seen once. The J gene is TRBJ2-7, the V gene TRBV5-6, with 9 bases fitting TRBD1. Germline trimming cut 6 bases from V and 5 bases from J; bases unmatched to any gene: 12. CDR3 length: 15 residues. CDR1 SGHDT and CDR2 YYEEEE come from the germline V gene. DNA for the CDR3: TGTGCCAGCACTCGGGGCGGGACAGGGTTTAACGAGCAGTACTTC. It is translated as CASTRGGTGFNEQYF.

J is TRBJ2-2 and V is TRBV19; TRBD1 matches at 9 bases. Germline CDR1 is LNHDA and CDR2 is SQIVND (reference sequence). The CDR3 has 15 amino acids. J gave up 5 bases and V 6 bases, and 7 bases lay outside the gene matches. The CDR3 region is CASSTTGGGTGELFF. Written as DNA, the CDR3 is TGTGCCAGTAGCACAACAGGGGGCGGGACCGGGGAGCTGTTTTTT. Supplemented by reference TRBV19 and TRBJ2-2, the full variable domain reads DGGITQSPKYLFRKEGQNVTLSCEQNLNHDAMYWYRQDPGQGLRLIYYSQIVNDFQKGDIAEGYSVSREKKESFPLTVTSAQKNPTAFYLCASSTTGGGTGELFFGEGSRLTVL.

The rearrangement links TRBV10-3 to TRBJ1-2; D gene uncertain. The CDR3 is 14 amino acids. Germline lookup yields CDR1 ENHRY and CDR2 SYGVKD. Trimming pared 7 bases from V and 2 bases from J, leaving 14 bases between. The CDR3 region is CAITRSGSNYGYTF. The CDR3 DNA follows: TGTGCCATCACGCGATCGGGGAGCAACTATGGCTACACCTTC.